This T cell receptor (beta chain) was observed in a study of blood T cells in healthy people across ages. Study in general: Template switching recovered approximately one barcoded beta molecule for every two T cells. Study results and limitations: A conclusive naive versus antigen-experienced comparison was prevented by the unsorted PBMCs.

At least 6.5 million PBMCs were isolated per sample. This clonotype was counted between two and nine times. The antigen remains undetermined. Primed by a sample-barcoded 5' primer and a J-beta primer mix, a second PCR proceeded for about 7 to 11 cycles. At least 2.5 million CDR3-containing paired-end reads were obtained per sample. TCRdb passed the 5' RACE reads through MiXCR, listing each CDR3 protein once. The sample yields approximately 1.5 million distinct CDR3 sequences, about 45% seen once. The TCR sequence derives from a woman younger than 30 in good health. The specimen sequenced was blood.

Here the CDR3 DNA reads TGTGCCAGCAGTTCACGGATAACAGGGACTACCTACAATGAGCAGTTCTTC. Protein: CASSSRITGTTYNEQFF. The chain combines TRBV6-2 or TRBV6-3 with TRBJ2-1; possibly TRBD2 for D (7 bases). The germline V and J ends were trimmed by 4 bases and 2 bases, with 18 bases remaining between them. The V gene's germline CDR1 is MNHEY and CDR2 SVGEGT. CDR3 length equals 17 residues.